One TCR beta chain is described in this entry. Libraries were prepared by immunoSEQ multiplex PCR; TCRdb keeps only in-frame clonotypes and omits some of them. The profile shows over 150,000 clones, approximately 94% of them singletons. These data belong to a study of control samples from healthy donors and cancer patients. Trimming stripped 0 bases from V and 0 bases from J, with 7 bases between. Per germline, CDR1 SGDLS and CDR2 YYNGEE. CDR3 length: 15 amino acids. This clonotype originated in a man in his sixties with colorectal cancer. The sequencing input was PBMCs. The rearrangement joins TRBV9 to TRBJ1-3; D call uncertain. DNA for the CDR3: TGTGCCAGCAGCGTAGCCCCGCTCTCTGGAAACACCATATATTTT. Protein sequence: CASSVAPLSGNTIYF.